A single sample gave rise to the 27 T cell receptor beta chains below, sequenced in a study of cytomegalovirus exposure and HLA in healthy donors. The PCR ran on 60 Vbeta and 13 Jbeta primers. The table came from immunoSEQ multiplex PCR; TCRdb's copy has only in-frame clones and leaves some out. This table holds 150,000 to 200,000 clones, roughly four fifths found once. The sequencing input was PBMCs. These receptors originate from a young man in good health and CMV-seronegative.

V and J are TRBV7-3 and TRBJ2-2, with 7 bases identical to TRBD2. The CDR3 covers 15 residues. Germline CDR1 reads SGHTA; CDR2 reads FQGTGA. The trim removed 5 bases at V and 6 bases at J, leaving 9 bases unmatched. The CDR3 loop is CASSKSPRESGELFF. Here the CDR3 DNA reads TGTGCCAGCAGCAAAAGCCCGCGGGAGTCCGGGGAGCTGTTTTTT.

This clone was counted only a few times. This chain uses TRBV6-5 with TRBJ2-5, with 7 bases matching TRBD2. CDR1 MNHEY and CDR2 SVGAGI come from the germline V gene. The CDR3 spans 15 residues. Unmatched junction bases numbered 9, after V lost 2 bases and J lost 6 bases. CDR3 sequence: CASSYGGRATQTQYF. CDR3 DNA: TGTGCCAGCAGTTACGGGGGGAGGGCCACGCAGACCCAGTACTTC.

This chain uses TRBV29-1 with TRBJ1-4, with D tentatively TRBD1 (6 bases). Per the germline V gene, CDR1 is SQVTM and CDR2 is ANQGSEA. This CDR3 region has 13 residues. The V and J ends lost 4 bases and 5 bases respectively, with 11 bases between them. The CDR3 nucleotides are TGCAGCGTTGGGGGGCGCTTAAATGAAAAACTGTTTTTT. Its protein product is CSVGGRLNEKLFF.

The chain employs TRBV21-1 and TRBJ2-3; the D call TRBD1 from the table was never checked on the DNA. TRBV21-1 is an annotated pseudogene. This CDR3 comprises 18 residues. In DNA, the CDR3 is TGTGCCAGCAGCACTCGGGACAGGGGAGTTTTTGGCACAGATACGCAGTATTTT. Translated: CASSTRDRGVFGTDTQYF.

J is TRBJ1-6 and V is TRBV11-2, with 11 nucleotides matching TRBD1. This CDR3 contains 15 residues. CDR1 is SGHAT, CDR2 FQNNGV, per germline. V gave up 1 base and J gave up 9 bases; unmatched junction bases: 2. The CDR3 nucleotides read TGTGCCAGCAGCTTAGCCGGGACAGGGGGTTCACCCCTCCACTTT. It encodes CASSLAGTGGSPLHF.

This clone was observed a few times. The V and J genes are TRBV7-9 and TRBJ1-2, with 9 bases lining up with TRBD1. The CDR3 covers 15 residues. The trim removed 1 base at V and 5 bases at J, leaving 5 bases unmatched. The V gene's germline CDR1 is SEHNR and CDR2 FQNEAQ (reference sequence). The CDR3 nucleotides are TGTGCCAGCAGCTTAGAGAGGACAGGGGTTTATGGCTACACCTTC. Protein sequence: CASSLERTGVYGYTF.

This CDR3 is CASRQRQGPSPQFF. CDR3 DNA sequence: TGTGCCAGCAGGCAAAGACAGGGACCTTCCCCCCAGTTCTTC. The chain has TRBV2 and TRBJ2-1; 7 bases line up with TRBD1. The CDR3 has 14 residues. V was clipped by 6 bases and J by 13 bases; unmatched bases: 15. Per germline, CDR1 SNHLY and CDR2 FYNNEI.

The chain uses TRBV10-3 and TRBJ2-7; 8 bases are a match to TRBD2. The CDR3 totals 16 residues. Losses at the gene ends were 4 bases for V and 0 bases for J; bases not matched to a gene: 8. Germline CDR1 reads ENHRY; CDR2 reads SYGVKD. The CDR3 spells CAISARTSGTSYEQYF. CDR3 DNA: TGTGCCATCAGTGCGAGAACTAGCGGAACCTCCTACGAGCAGTACTTC.

CDR3 sequence reads: CASSRGLAGGRQETQYF. CDR3 bases: TGCGCCAGCAGCCGAGGGCTAGCGGGAGGACGCCAAGAGACCCAGTACTTC. The J gene is TRBJ2-5, the V gene TRBV4-1, with 11 bases that match TRBD2. The length of the CDR3 is 17 residues. The J segment lost 1 base and the V segment lost 4 bases, leaving 8 bases of the junction unmatched. Germline assignment: CDR1 MGHRA and CDR2 YSYEKL.

This chain uses TRBV5-6 with TRBJ1-4, with 8 bases identical to TRBD1. The V gene end was trimmed by 1 base and the J gene end by 7 bases; junction bases not matched to a gene: 3. CDR3 length equals 14 residues. Per germline, CDR1 SGHDT and CDR2 YYEEEE. The CDR3 bases are TGTGCCAGCAGCTTGTGGACAGGGAGTGAAAAACTGTTTTTT. Protein: CASSLWTGSEKLFF. Combining the CDR3 with reference TRBV5-6 and TRBJ1-4 gives the whole variable domain DAGVTQSPTHLIKTRGQQVTLRCSPKSGHDTVSWYQQALGQGPQFIFQYYEEEERQRGNFPDRFSGHQFPNYSSELNVNALLLGDSALYLCASSLWTGSEKLFFGSGTQLSVL.

This chain joins TRBV15 and TRBJ1-1; 7 bases align to TRBD1. Germline V CDR1 and CDR2: LNHNV, YYDKDF (reference sequence). The trim removed 7 bases at V and 1 base at J, leaving 6 bases unmatched. This CDR3 is 14 amino acids long. The CDR3 region has the DNA TGTGCCACCACCCGAGGGGGCTCGAACACTGAAGCTTTCTTT. It encodes CATTRGGSNTEAFF.

The chain has TRBV5-4 and TRBJ2-1; a possible D gene is TRBD2 (6 bases). The germline CDR1 and CDR2 sequences are SGHNT and YYREEE (reference sequence). This CDR3 spans 14 amino acids. The V and J ends lost 0 bases and 8 bases respectively, with 12 bases between them. The CDR3 nucleotides read TGTGCCAGCAGCTTGGCGGGAGCGAGCGATGAGCAGTTCTTC. Its protein is CASSLAGASDEQFF.

The V and J genes are TRBV4-1 and TRBJ1-2; 8 bases map to TRBD1. Germline CDR1 reads MGHRA; CDR2 reads YSYEKL. The CDR3 sequence is 16 residues long. Unmatched junction bases numbered 11, after V lost 2 bases and J lost 6 bases. CDR3 loop: CASSQQGTGAYNGYTF. Here the CDR3 DNA reads TGCGCCAGCAGCCAACAGGGGACAGGCGCTTATAATGGCTACACCTTC.

The V and J genes are TRBV27 and TRBJ2-1; the D gene is possibly TRBD2 (5 bases). The CDR3 runs 14 residues. V was clipped by 2 bases and J by 2 bases, with 7 bases between them. CDR1 and CDR2 from the germline V gene are MNHEY and SMNVEV (reference sequence). The CDR3 DNA is TGTGCCAGCAGTTTAGCCGGGACCTACAATGAGCAGTTCTTC. This sequence encodes CASSLAGTYNEQFF.

The chain employs TRBV11-1 and TRBJ2-5, with D maybe TRBD1 (6 bases). CDR1 is SGHAT, CDR2 FQDESV, per germline (reference sequence). The CDR3 has 14 amino acids. The ends were cut back, 6 bases at V and 3 bases at J, with 14 bases in the middle. This CDR3 is CASSIIRGKETQYF. CDR3 DNA sequence: TGTGCCAGCAGTATCATCAGGGGAAAAGAGACCCAGTACTTC.

J is TRBJ2-7 and V is TRBV16; D gene unclear. The germline V gene has CDR1 KGHSY and CDR2 FQNENV. V shed 0 bases and J shed 3 bases, with 12 bases lying between them. CDR3 length: 15 amino acids. For the CDR3, the DNA is TGTGCCAGCAGCCAATCGGGCTCACTGAACTACGAGCAGTACTTC. It yields the protein CASSQSGSLNYEQYF.

The chain combines TRBV28 with TRBJ2-5, with unresolved D. There are 11 residues in the CDR3. Germline V gives CDR1 MDHEN, CDR2 SYDVKM. V was shortened by 6 bases and J by 4 bases, with 6 bases between the two germline ends. The CDR3 loop is CASRTRETQYF. CDR3 in DNA: TGTGCCAGCAGAACGCGAGAGACCCAGTACTTC.

The J gene is TRBJ1-4, the V gene TRBV29-1, with D perhaps matching TRBD1 (6 bases). V gave up 7 bases and J gave up 0 bases, with 12 bases separating them. The CDR3 extends over 14 amino acids. Per germline, CDR1 SQVTM and CDR2 ANQGSEA. In nucleotides, the CDR3 is TGCAGCGCCTCGGGACACGCAACTAATGAAAAACTGTTTTTT. This translates into CSASGHATNEKLFF.

The rearrangement links TRBV19 to TRBJ1-4; D uncertain. Germline CDR1 is LNHDA and CDR2 is SQIVND (reference sequence). V dropped 4 bases and J dropped 8 bases, with 11 bases sitting between them. The CDR3 is 13 amino acids. CDR3 nucleotides: TGTGCCAGTAGTAAGAGATCCCGAGAAAAACTGTTTTTT. This encodes CASSKRSREKLFF.

The chain is built from TRBV27 and TRBJ1-2; a weak D match, TRBD1 (6 bases). This CDR3 has 14 residues. Trimming stripped 6 bases from V and 1 base from J, with 12 bases between. The germline V gene encodes CDR1 MNHEY and CDR2 SMNVEV (reference sequence). In DNA, the CDR3 is TGTGCCAGCAGACTGTCACAGGGTAACTATGGCTACACCTTC. Protein product: CASRLSQGNYGYTF.

The CDR3 region is CASSTQGSGANVLTF. In nucleotides, the CDR3 is TGTGCCAGCAGTACACAGGGCTCTGGGGCCAACGTCCTGACTTTC. This rearrangement joins TRBV25-1 to TRBJ2-6; D might be TRBD1 (6 bases). The V gene lost 5 bases and the J gene lost 0 bases, with 8 bases spanning the gap. This CDR3 has 15 amino acids. Germline assignment: CDR1 MGHDK and CDR2 SYGVNS.

This clone was seen more than once but under ten times. V and J are TRBV6-6 and TRBJ2-2, with 9 bases matching TRBD2. V gave up 10 bases and J gave up 4 bases; unmatched junction bases: 7. Germline lookup yields CDR1 MNHNY and CDR2 SVGAGI (reference sequence). The CDR3 is 14 amino acids. The DNA of the CDR3 is TGTGCCACTTTAGCGGGAGTGGGCACCGGGGAGCTGTTTTTT. This encodes CATLAGVGTGELFF.

The CDR3 DNA sequence: TGTGCCAGCAGCCCATTCGGACTAGCGACAGATACGCAGTATTTT. This encodes CASSPFGLATDTQYF. V is TRBV5-6 and J is TRBJ2-3; 9 bases are a match to TRBD2. Germline V gene sequence: CDR1 SGHDT, CDR2 YYEEEE. The length of the CDR3 is 15 residues. Germline trimming cut 4 bases from V and 3 bases from J; bases unmatched to any gene: 6.

This clone was counted once. The chain recombines TRBV27 with TRBJ2-7; 10 bases agree with TRBD2. V shed 2 bases and J 0 bases; nucleotides not matched to a gene: 10. Germline loops: CDR1 MNHEY, CDR2 SMNVEV (reference sequence). This CDR3 region has 18 residues. The CDR3 sequence: CASSLIVAGGPSSYEQYF. CDR3 DNA: TGTGCCAGCAGTTTAATAGTAGCGGGAGGTCCCAGCTCCTACGAGCAGTACTTC.

The chain's CDR3 is CASSTGTGAARYGYTF. The CDR3 coding sequence is TGCGCCAGCAGCACAGGGACAGGGGCCGCCCGCTATGGCTACACCTTC. This chain joins TRBV5-1 and TRBJ1-2; TRBD1 aligns across 10 bases. Germline loops: CDR1 SGHRS, CDR2 YFSETQ. The CDR3 spans 16 residues. J gave up 4 bases and V 4 bases, and 10 bases lay outside the gene matches.

This rearrangement joins TRBV6-5 to TRBJ1-3; D not resolved. The CDR3 consists of 13 residues. The germline V gene encodes CDR1 MNHEY and CDR2 SVGAGI. Trimming stripped 4 bases from V and 6 bases from J, with 10 bases between. The CDR3: CASSSPRVNTIYF. The CDR3 DNA sequence: TGTGCCAGCAGTTCCCCGAGGGTAAACACCATATATTTT.

V usage is TRBV2 and J usage is TRBJ2-7, with 8 bases aligning to TRBD1. Germline lookup yields CDR1 SNHLY and CDR2 FYNNEI. The CDR3 has 15 amino acids. V trimming: 7 bases; J trimming: 6 bases; junction bases outside the gene matches: 14. CDR3 sequence: CASMGRQGALFEQYF. The DNA of the CDR3 is TGTGCCAGCATGGGGCGGCAGGGGGCATTGTTCGAGCAGTACTTC. Looking up the rest from reference TRBV2 and TRBJ2-7 gives the full variable domain: EPEVTQTPSHQVTQMGQEVILRCVPISNHLYFYWYRQILGQKVEFLVSFYNNEISEKSEIFDDQFSVERPDGSNFTLKIRSTKLEDSAMYFCASMGRQGALFEQYFGPGTRLTVT.